Listed here are 25 T cell receptor beta chains from one sample, sequenced in a study of T cells in women clearing cervical HPV infection. TCRdb's copy holds only in-frame clones and misses some; the assay was immunoSEQ multiplex PCR. The sample totals roughly 40,000 clones. Input material: blood buffy coat. The receptors stem from a woman aged 18 to 75 with a cervical HPV16 infection that either progressed to CIN3+ or cleared (not recorded which).

As regards this clone: Coverage ceases 3 residues before the CDR3 finishes, and the germline J gene fills in the end. The chain uses TRBV5-1 and TRBJ2-7, with a weak D call TRBD1 (5 bases). Germline V gives CDR1 SGHRS, CDR2 YFSETQ. This CDR3 is 13 amino acids long. Trimming left V 3 bases short and J 1 base short, with 8 bases between. CDR3: CASSSDTSYEQYF. The covered CDR3 bases are TGCGCCAGCAGCTCGGACACGTCCTACGAG.

As to this clone: The read finishes 3 residues shy of the CDR3 end, and the germline J gene is used to complete it. The chain has TRBV20-1 and TRBJ2-3; the D gene is possibly TRBD2 (5 bases). The CDR3 length is 17 residues. Germline V gene data show CDR1 as DFQATT and CDR2 as SNEGSKA (reference sequence). The V and J ends lost 3 bases and 5 bases respectively, with 24 bases between them. CDR3 amino acids: CSARIPEGPSTGDTQYF. The part of the CDR3 DNA that was read is TGCAGTGCTAGGATACCCGAGGGTCCCTCGACCGGAGATACG.

As concerns this clone: One end of the junction fails to match germline, which may point to a read error. With the read ending 3 residues before the CDR3 end, the germline J gene is used to fill in that end. The genes are TRBV7-9 and TRBJ1-2, with D unclear. The germline V gene encodes CDR1 SEHNR and CDR2 FQNEAQ (reference sequence). The CDR3 contains 11 residues. The DNA read from the CDR3 is TGTGCCGGCAGTTCAGGCTATGGC. Translating it yields CAGSSGYG. The whole CDR3 sequence reads CAGSSGYGYTF.

Comment on this clone: With the read ending 3 residues before the CDR3 end, the germline J gene is used to fill in that end. This chain connects TRBV2 to TRBJ2-1; TRBD1 agrees at 7 bases. The CDR3 runs 15 residues. Unmatched junction bases numbered 9, after V lost 3 bases and J lost 7 bases. Germline V gene lookup returns CDR1 SNHLY and CDR2 FYNNEI. The sequenced part of the CDR3 DNA is TGTGCCAGCAGTGACTTGGACAGGTTGGGGAATGAG. Protein product: CASSDLDRLGNE. The entire CDR3 is CASSDLDRLGNEQFF.

A word on this clone: From the germline J gene comes the end of the CDR3, since the read stops 3 residues before it. V usage is TRBV10-3 and J usage is TRBJ2-7; 15 nucleotides agree with TRBD2. V was pared by 6 bases and J by 2 bases, with 5 bases of the junction left unmatched. Germline values: CDR1 ENHRY, CDR2 SYGVKD. The CDR3 sequence is 16 residues long. The CDR3 bases that were read are TGTGCCATCAGCTCCGGGACTAGCGGGGGGACCTACGAG. This gives the protein CAISSGTSGGTYE. The entire CDR3 is CAISSGTSGGTYEQYF.

As regards this clone: The sequenced fragment ends 3 residues before the CDR3 boundary, so the rest is inferred from the germline J gene. The chain carries TRBV5-1 and TRBJ1-1; TRBD1 agrees at 8 bases. The CDR3 is made up of 14 amino acids. From germline, CDR1 is SGHRS and CDR2 YFSETQ. V lost 2 bases to trimming and J lost 5 bases; unmatched junction nucleotides: 5. CDR3 DNA (partial): TGCGCCAGCAGCTTACAGGGGGAGGATACTGAA. It translates to CASSLQGEDTE. From start to end, the CDR3 is CASSLQGEDTEAFF.

On this clone itself: At one boundary the junction diverges from the germline segment, which might be a read error. The DNA ends 3 residues before the CDR3 does, and the rest of the CDR3 is filled in from the germline J gene. This rearrangement joins TRBV7-9 to TRBJ2-1, with 7 bases identical to TRBD1. The CDR3 extends over 12 amino acids. Germline values: CDR1 SEHNR, CDR2 FQNEAQ (reference sequence). CDR3 residues: CTSSRGQNEQFF. Partial CDR3 DNA: TGTACCAGCAGCCGGGGACAGAATGAG. The full variable domain, its missing parts supplied by reference TRBV7-9 and TRBJ2-1, is DTGVSQNPRHKITKRGQNVTFRCDPISEHNRLYWYRQTLGQGPEFLTYFQNEAQLEKSRLLSDRFSAERPKGSFSTLEIQRTEQGDSAMYLCTSSRGQNEQFFGPGTRLTVL.

Turning to this clone: The sequence runs out 3 residues before the end of the CDR3; the remainder is reconstructed from the germline J gene. The chain has TRBV3-1 (or the pseudogene TRBV3-2) and TRBJ1-5; 7 nucleotides agree with TRBD1. V gave up 0 bases and J gave up 3 bases; unmatched junction bases: 2. The germline V gene has CDR1 LGHDT and CDR2 YNNKEL (reference sequence). The CDR3 contains 15 residues. The CDR3 loop is CASSQDDRDNQPQHF. The CDR3 DNA, read in part, is TGTGCCAGCAGCCAAGACGACAGGGACAATCAGCCC.

The sequenced part of the CDR3 DNA is TGTGCCAGCAGTATGAACAGGGGGAGCTCACCC. This translates into CASSMNRGSSP. The CDR3 in its entirety is CASSMNRGSSPLHF. The chain carries TRBV12-3 or TRBV12-4 and TRBJ1-6; TRBD1 matches 8 bases. The observed sequence ends 3 residues before the CDR3 terminus, with the missing tail filled in from the germline J gene. The CDR3 extends over 14 amino acids. V gave up 5 bases and J gave up 10 bases; unmatched junction bases: 7.

As concerns this clone: The read gets to within 3 residues of the CDR3 end, and the germline J gene fills in the rest. Distinct nucleotide sequences in the sample also encode this CDR3. The rearrangement links TRBV5-1 to TRBJ1-4; D is perhaps TRBD1 (5 bases). The CDR3 sequence is 16 residues long. CDR1 SGHRS and CDR2 YFSETQ come from the germline V gene. V lost 1 base to trimming and J lost 0 bases, with 10 bases between them. The CDR3 reads CASSLSQGATNEKLFF. The CDR3 bases that were read are TGCGCCAGCAGCTTGAGCCAGGGCGCAACTAATGAAAAA.

Turning to this clone: Read data end 3 residues before the CDR3 end; the end is taken from the germline J gene. The V call is TRBV7-3, the J call TRBJ1-2; TRBD1 agrees at 10 bases. The CDR3 has 14 residues. The J segment lost 7 bases and the V segment lost 5 bases, leaving 7 bases of the junction unmatched. From germline, CDR1 is SGHTA and CDR2 FQGTGA. CDR3 DNA, as far as it was read: TGTGCCAGCAGCACCGGGACAGGGGAAGGTGGC. Translation gives CASSTGTGEGG. The whole CDR3 sequence reads CASSTGTGEGGYTF.

For this clone: From the germline J gene comes the end of the CDR3, since the read stops 3 residues before it. This rearrangement joins TRBV19 to TRBJ2-1; weak D call: TRBD1 (5 bases). The germline V gene has CDR1 LNHDA and CDR2 SQIVND (reference sequence). Deletions cut 3 bases from V and 6 bases from J, with 15 bases between. This CDR3 has 15 amino acids. The CDR3 sequence: CASSIWGNAGNEQFF. CDR3 DNA, as far as it was read: TGTGCCAGTAGTATCTGGGGCAACGCTGGCAATGAG.

A word on this clone: The DNA ends 3 residues before the CDR3 does, and the rest of the CDR3 is filled in from the germline J gene. The chain combines TRBV5-1 with TRBJ1-1; D may be TRBD1 (6 bases). Germline V lookup: CDR1 SGHRS, CDR2 YFSETQ. Trimming left V 1 base short and J 1 base short, with 14 bases between. The CDR3 covers 16 residues. The covered CDR3 bases are TGCGCCAGCAGCTTGTCAGAGTGGGGGCCGAACACTGAA. This translates into CASSLSEWGPNTE. The whole CDR3 reads CASSLSEWGPNTEAFF.

A remark on this clone: The sequence runs out 3 residues before the end of the CDR3; the remainder is reconstructed from the germline J gene. The rearrangement joins TRBV20-1 to TRBJ2-3, with D possibly TRBD1 on 6 matching bases. This CDR3 is built from 15 residues. With 4 bases removed from V and 2 bases from J, the gap between germline ends came to 16 bases. Germline V lookup: CDR1 DFQATT, CDR2 SNEGSKA (reference sequence). The part of the CDR3 DNA that was read is TGCAGTGCTACGGGACACAGACTCCTCACAGATACG. Its protein product is CSATGHRLLTDT. The full CDR3 reads CSATGHRLLTDTQYF.

Worth noting for this clone: The DNA ends 3 residues before the CDR3 does, and the rest of the CDR3 is filled in from the germline J gene. This chain joins TRBV7-6 and TRBJ2-5; a possible D gene is TRBD2 (5 bases). This CDR3 contains 15 residues. Trimming took 3 bases from V and 4 from J, leaving 15 bases between them. CDR1 SGHVS and CDR2 FNYEAQ come from the germline V gene. The CDR3 bases that were read are TGTGCCAGCAGCTTTGTTCTAGATCGGGGAGAGACC. Amino acid sequence: CASSFVLDRGET. The entire CDR3 protein reads CASSFVLDRGETQYF.

As to this clone: Read data end 3 residues before the CDR3 end; the end is taken from the germline J gene. The J gene is TRBJ2-5, the V gene TRBV9, with 9 bases aligning to TRBD1. Germline CDR1 is SGDLS and CDR2 is YYNGEE. V lost 3 bases to trimming and J lost 4 bases; unmatched junction nucleotides: 4. This CDR3 contains 14 residues. CDR3 sequence reads: CASSAGQGTETQYF. Partial CDR3 DNA: TGTGCCAGCAGCGCGGGACAGGGAACAGAGACC.

Incomplete CDR3 DNA: TGTGCCAGCAGTTCTGGACGGACAGGGAGTGTCTCAGGC. The encoded protein is CASSSGRTGSVSG. The entire CDR3 protein reads CASSSGRTGSVSGYTF. The chain recombines TRBV27 with TRBJ1-2; the match to TRBD1 covers 8 bases. The read finishes 3 residues shy of the CDR3 end, and the germline J gene is used to complete it. This CDR3 spans 16 amino acids. CDR1 is MNHEY, CDR2 SMNVEV, per germline (reference sequence).

Comments on this clone: The CDR3 extends 3 residues past the end of the read, so its final part is completed from the germline J gene. The chain carries TRBV5-1 and TRBJ2-2, with TRBD1 matching 9 bases. This CDR3 is built from 15 residues. J lost 5 bases, V lost 7 bases, and 9 bases had no gene match. Germline V gene data show CDR1 as SGHRS and CDR2 as YFSETQ. The CDR3 loop reads CASGTGQGITGELFF. The sequenced part of the CDR3 DNA is TGCGCCAGCGGAACGGGACAGGGAATTACCGGGGAG.

This CDR3 reads CASMGGQGGSKNIQYF. The CDR3 bases that were read are TGTGCCAGTATGGGGGGACAGGGGGGGTCCAAAAACATT. This chain uses TRBV19 with TRBJ2-4, with TRBD1 identical over 11 bases. Read sequence stops 3 residues before the CDR3 end, and the germline J gene provides the missing end. The germline gives CDR1 LNHDA, CDR2 SQIVND (reference sequence). The CDR3 totals 16 residues. V was pared by 7 bases and J by 2 bases, with 7 bases of the junction left unmatched.

A note on this clone: Coverage ceases 3 residues before the CDR3 finishes, and the germline J gene fills in the end. This rearrangement joins TRBV6-2 or TRBV6-3 to TRBJ1-1; 7 nucleotides align to TRBD1. Germline V gene data show CDR1 as MNHEY and CDR2 as SVGEGT. With V trimmed by 6 bases and J by 4 bases, 11 bases remained unmatched. The CDR3 runs to 15 residues. CDR3 bases read: TGTGCCAGCAGGCCGCGGGGACAGCGAATCACTGAA. Its translation is CASRPRGQRITE. The complete CDR3 reads CASRPRGQRITEAFF.

With regard to this clone: The read is 3 residues too short to cover the CDR3 end, so that end is filled in from the germline J gene. This sequence joins TRBV7-8 and TRBJ2-7, with 9 positions matching TRBD2. The V gene's germline CDR1 is SGHVS and CDR2 FQNEAQ. The length of the CDR3 is 14 residues. V shed 2 bases, J shed 5 bases, and the junction held 4 bases outside the gene matches. CDR3 sequence: CASSLRWTSDEQYF. CDR3 DNA, as far as it was read: TGTGCCAGCAGCTTAAGGTGGACTAGCGACGAG. Complete variable domain (other parts from reference TRBV7-8 and TRBJ2-7): GAGVSQSPRYKVAKRGQDVALRCDPISGHVSLFWYQQALGQGPEFLTYFQNEAQLDKSGLPSDRFFAERPEGSVSTLKIQRTQQEDSAVYLCASSLRWTSDEQYFGPGTRLTVT.

A note on this clone: The DNA ends 3 residues before the CDR3 does, and the rest of the CDR3 is filled in from the germline J gene. The J gene is TRBJ1-5, the V gene TRBV5-6; D may be TRBD1 (6 bases). V gave up 4 bases and J gave up 0 bases, with 11 bases separating them. The CDR3 is 15 amino acids. Looked up from germline, CDR1 is SGHDT and CDR2 is YYEEEE. The CDR3 DNA, read in part, is TGTGCCAGCAGCCCAACAGGGTTTAGCAATCAGCCC. Protein product: CASSPTGFSNQP. The full CDR3 protein is CASSPTGFSNQPQHF.

A word on this clone: The CDR3 goes on 3 residues after the read ends, and that part is filled in from the germline J gene. The V and J genes are TRBV5-1 and TRBJ2-7, with TRBD1 identical over 8 bases. V dropped 4 bases and J dropped 3; count of bases not matched to a gene: 6. Germline V lookup: CDR1 SGHRS, CDR2 YFSETQ. This CDR3 spans 14 amino acids. The CDR3 sequence: CASSIRQGYYEQYF. CDR3 DNA, as far as it was read: TGCGCCAGCAGCATCCGACAGGGGTACTACGAG.

Concerning this clone: Read coverage stops 3 residues before the CDR3 terminus; the germline J gene supplies the remainder. This sequence joins TRBV7-9 and TRBJ2-2; 9 nucleotides match TRBD1. CDR1 and CDR2 (germline): SEHNR, FQNEAQ (reference sequence). This CDR3 has 14 amino acids. V lost 5 bases, J lost 7 bases, and 5 bases stayed unmatched. CDR3 amino acids: CASSRDRVVGELFF. The CDR3 bases that were read are TGTGCCAGCAGCAGGGACAGGGTGGTCGGGGAG.

With respect to this clone: Sequencing ends 3 residues short of the CDR3 end; the germline J gene provides the rest. The V and J genes are TRBV19 and TRBJ2-2; D might be TRBD1 (5 bases). CDR1 is LNHDA and CDR2 is SQIVND in the germline V gene (reference sequence). The V end lost 7 bases, the J end lost 2 bases, and 14 bases lay between the germline ends. This CDR3 spans 15 amino acids. CDR3 protein: CASTPGRVNTGELFF. Incomplete CDR3 DNA: TGTGCCAGTACCCCGGGCAGGGTAAACACCGGGGAG.